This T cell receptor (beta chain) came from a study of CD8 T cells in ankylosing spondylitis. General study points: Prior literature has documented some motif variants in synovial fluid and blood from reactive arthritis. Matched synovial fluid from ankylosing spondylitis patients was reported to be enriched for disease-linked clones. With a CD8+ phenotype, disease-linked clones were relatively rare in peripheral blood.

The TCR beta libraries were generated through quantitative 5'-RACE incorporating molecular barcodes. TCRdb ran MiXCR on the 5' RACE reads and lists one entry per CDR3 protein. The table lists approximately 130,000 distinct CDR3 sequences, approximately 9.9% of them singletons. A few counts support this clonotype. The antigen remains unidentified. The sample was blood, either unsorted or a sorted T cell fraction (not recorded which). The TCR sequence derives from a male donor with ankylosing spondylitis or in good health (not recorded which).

Here the CDR3 reads CSVAVSRGGQPQHF. The CDR3, as DNA: TGCAGCGTTGCGGTTTCGAGGGGCGGACAGCCCCAGCATTTT. The V call is TRBV29-1, the J call TRBJ1-5; D may be TRBD1 (5 bases). The CDR3 sequence is 14 residues long. With 4 bases removed from V and 7 bases from J, the gap between germline ends came to 17 bases. Per germline, CDR1 SQVTM and CDR2 ANQGSEA.